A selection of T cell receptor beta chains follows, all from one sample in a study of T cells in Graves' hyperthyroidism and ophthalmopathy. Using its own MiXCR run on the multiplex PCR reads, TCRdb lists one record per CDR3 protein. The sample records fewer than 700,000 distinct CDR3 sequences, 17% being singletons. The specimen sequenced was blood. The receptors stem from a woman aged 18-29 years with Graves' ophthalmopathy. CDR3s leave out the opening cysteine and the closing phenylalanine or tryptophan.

CDR3: ASSPQGIGYT
V: TRBV7-9
J: TRBJ1-2

CDR3: ASRNLNEQF
V: TRBV27
J: TRBJ2-1

CDR3: ASSLRSGPAF
V: TRBV3-1
J: TRBJ1-1

CDR3: ASSPRVATNEKLF
V: TRBV18
J: TRBJ1-4

CDR3: ASSSGVWYNEQF
V: TRBV19
J: TRBJ2-1

CDR3: ASSGGEGEQF
V: TRBV6-1
J: TRBJ2-1

CDR3: AGSTTDTQY
V: TRBV6-1
J: TRBJ2-3

CDR3: SARDFGLAVNANEQF
V: TRBV20-1
J: TRBJ2-1

CDR3: ASSFFGTGGNYEQY
V: TRBV13
J: TRBJ2-7

CDR3: ASSFRGVDTDTQY
V: TRBV7-2
J: TRBJ2-3

CDR3: ATSESGYGYT
V: TRBV24-1
J: TRBJ1-2

CDR3: AWNGREESPLH
V: TRBV30
J: TRBJ1-6